The 9 T cell receptor beta chains in this list originate from one sample, sequenced in a study of molecular identifiers for immune sequencing clone quantification. TCRdb reprocessed the PCR reads with MiXCR, giving one entry per CDR3 protein. The table lists a few hundred thousand distinct CDR3 sequences, 20% to 25% of them singletons. Sequencing used naive CD8+ T cells from blood, with Jurkat cell RNA spiked in. Noted subset: FACS-sorted CD8+CD4-CCR7+CD45RA+ naive T cells. The receptor source for this set is a human donor in good health. Some libraries in this study had Jurkat cell RNA spiked in.

In this sample, this clonotype turned up a few times. This chain uses TRBV13 with TRBJ1-2; D ambiguous. Germline V gene lookup returns CDR1 PRHDT and CDR2 FYEKMQ (reference sequence). The CDR3 extends over 15 amino acids. Trimming shortened V by 2 bases and J by 5 bases, and 15 bases separated the two germline ends. Written as DNA, the CDR3 is TGTGCCAGCAGCTTATCCACGGGTAACAGATATGGCTACACCTTC. Its translation is CASSLSTGNRYGYTF.

This clonotype appeared a few times. The chain employs TRBV12-3 or TRBV12-4 and TRBJ2-1; D gene ambiguous. The CDR3 runs to 12 residues. V dropped 3 bases and J dropped 7 bases, with 7 bases sitting between them. The CDR3 coding sequence is TGTGCCAGCAGTTTTGGGTGGAATGAGCAGTTCTTC. It yields the protein CASSFGWNEQFF.

Note on this clonotype: This may stem from a read error, because a much larger clone lies one nucleotide away. The rearrangement links TRBV27 to TRBJ2-6; maybe TRBD1 (5 bases). Looked up from germline, CDR1 is MNHEY and CDR2 is SMNVEV (reference sequence). The CDR3 totals 15 residues. The DNA of the CDR3 is TGTGCCAGCAGGCCGACGGTTTTAGGGGCCAACGTCCTGGCTTTC. It specifies CASRPTVLGANVLAF.

The V gene is TRBV7-8, the J gene TRBJ2-7, with TRBD1 as a possible D gene (7 bases). The CDR3 sequence is 15 residues long. V lost 5 bases, J lost 5 bases, and 19 bases lay in between. CDR1 and CDR2 from the germline V gene are SGHVS and FQNEAQ. DNA of the CDR3: TGTGCCAGCAGCCACATGGGACAGTGGGGGGACGAGCAGTACTTC. Protein: CASSHMGQWGDEQYF.

This clonotype turned up a few times. The chain uses TRBV6-2 or TRBV6-3 and TRBJ2-2, with 11 bases identical to TRBD1. This CDR3 comprises 22 residues. Per the germline V gene, CDR1 is MNHEY and CDR2 is SVGEGT. The V segment lost 4 bases and the J segment 1 base; nucleotides outside the gene matches: 20. CDR3 protein: CASSSLTEVAGQGAGNTGELFF. The CDR3 DNA follows: TGTGCCAGCAGTTCTCTCACCGAGGTTGCTGGACAGGGGGCAGGGAACACCGGGGAGCTGTTTTTT.

In this sample, this clonotype turned up many times. The V call is TRBV20-1, the J call TRBJ2-7; TRBD1 matches 7 bases. The CDR3 contains 13 residues. J gave up 5 bases and V 1 base, and 5 bases lay outside the gene matches. In germline, CDR1 is DFQATT, CDR2 SNEGSKA (reference sequence). For the CDR3, the DNA is TGCAGTGCTAGAGTGGAAGGGGGCGACGAGCAGTACTTC. This codes for CSARVEGGDEQYF.

This clonotype has ten or more counts. J is TRBJ1-2 and V is TRBV23-1; 7 bases are a match to TRBD1. TRBV23-1 falls under the ORF class, with uncertain function. V trimming: 6 bases; J trimming: 2 bases; junction bases outside the gene matches: 3. The CDR3 sequence is 13 residues long. The CDR3: CASSQGVNYGYTF. The DNA for the CDR3 is TGCGCCAGCAGCCAGGGGGTGAACTATGGCTACACCTTC.

Many counts were recorded for this clonotype. The rearrangement uses TRBV20-1 and TRBJ2-6; D perhaps matches TRBD2 (6 bases). Germline values: CDR1 DFQATT, CDR2 SNEGSKA (reference sequence). The CDR3 is made up of 19 amino acids. The V end lost 0 bases, the J end lost 0 bases, and 18 bases lay between the germline ends. The CDR3 here is CSARDFGGAPVSGANVLTF. The CDR3 coding sequence is TGCAGTGCTAGAGACTTTGGCGGGGCTCCGGTCTCTGGGGCCAACGTCCTGACTTTC.

The chain uses TRBV13 and TRBJ2-7; 15 bases align to TRBD2. Unmatched junction bases numbered 8, after V lost 5 bases and J lost 3 bases. This CDR3 is built from 17 residues. Germline V gene data show CDR1 as PRHDT and CDR2 as FYEKMQ (reference sequence). The CDR3 coding sequence is TGTGCCAGCAGCCCTGGACTAGCGGGAGGGCCAGGCTACGAGCAGTACTTC. This sequence encodes CASSPGLAGGPGYEQYF.